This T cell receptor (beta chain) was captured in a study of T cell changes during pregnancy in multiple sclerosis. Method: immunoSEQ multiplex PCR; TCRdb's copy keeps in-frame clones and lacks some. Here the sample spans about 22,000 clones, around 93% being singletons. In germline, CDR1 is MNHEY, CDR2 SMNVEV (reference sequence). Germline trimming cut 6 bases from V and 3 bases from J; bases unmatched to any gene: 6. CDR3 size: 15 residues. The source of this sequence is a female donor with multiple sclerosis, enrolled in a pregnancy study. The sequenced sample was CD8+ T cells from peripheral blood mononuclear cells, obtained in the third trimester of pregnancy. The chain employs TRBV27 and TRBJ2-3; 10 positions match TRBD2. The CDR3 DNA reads TGTGCCAGCAGGACACTAGCGGGGAGAACAGATACGCAGTATTTT. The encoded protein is CASRTLAGRTDTQYF.